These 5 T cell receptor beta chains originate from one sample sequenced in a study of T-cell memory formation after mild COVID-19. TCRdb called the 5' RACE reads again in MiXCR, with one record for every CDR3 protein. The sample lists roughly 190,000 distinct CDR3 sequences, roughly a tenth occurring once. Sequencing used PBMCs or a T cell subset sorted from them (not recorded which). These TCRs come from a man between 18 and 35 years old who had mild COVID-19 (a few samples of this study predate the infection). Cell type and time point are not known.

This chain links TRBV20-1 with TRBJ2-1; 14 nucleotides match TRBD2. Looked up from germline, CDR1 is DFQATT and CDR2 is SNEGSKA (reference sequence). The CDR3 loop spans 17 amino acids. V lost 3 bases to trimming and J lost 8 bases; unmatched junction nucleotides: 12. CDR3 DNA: TGCAGTGCTAGGGCCCTCGGGACTAGCGGGGGTTCGGATGAGCAGTTCTTC. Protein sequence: CSARALGTSGGSDEQFF.

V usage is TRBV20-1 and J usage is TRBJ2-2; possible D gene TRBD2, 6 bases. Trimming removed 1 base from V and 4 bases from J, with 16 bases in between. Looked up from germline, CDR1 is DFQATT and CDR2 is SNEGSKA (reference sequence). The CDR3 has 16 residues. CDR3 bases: TGCAGTGCTAGAGGCCTCAGGAGGGGCCCCACCGGGGAGCTGTTTTTT. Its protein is CSARGLRRGPTGELFF.

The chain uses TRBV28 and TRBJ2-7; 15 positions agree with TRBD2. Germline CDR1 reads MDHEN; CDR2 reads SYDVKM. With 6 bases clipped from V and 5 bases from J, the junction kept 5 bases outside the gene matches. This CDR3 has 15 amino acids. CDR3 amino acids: CASSSGLAGGHEQYV. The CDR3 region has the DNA TGTGCCAGCAGCTCCGGACTAGCGGGGGGGCACGAGCAGTACGTC.

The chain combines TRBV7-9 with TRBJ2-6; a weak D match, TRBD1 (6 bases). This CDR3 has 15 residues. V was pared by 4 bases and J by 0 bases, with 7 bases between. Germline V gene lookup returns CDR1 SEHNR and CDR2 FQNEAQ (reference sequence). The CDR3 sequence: CASSYRVSGANVLTF. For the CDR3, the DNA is TGTGCCAGCAGCTACAGGGTCTCTGGGGCCAACGTCCTGACTTTC.

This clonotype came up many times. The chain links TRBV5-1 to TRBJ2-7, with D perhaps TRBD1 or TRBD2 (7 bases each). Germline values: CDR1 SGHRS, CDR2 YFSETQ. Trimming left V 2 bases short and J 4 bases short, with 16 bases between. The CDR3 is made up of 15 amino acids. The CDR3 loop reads CASSFQGGLGYEQYF. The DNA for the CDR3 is TGCGCCAGCAGCTTCCAGGGGGGGTTGGGGTACGAGCAGTACTTC.